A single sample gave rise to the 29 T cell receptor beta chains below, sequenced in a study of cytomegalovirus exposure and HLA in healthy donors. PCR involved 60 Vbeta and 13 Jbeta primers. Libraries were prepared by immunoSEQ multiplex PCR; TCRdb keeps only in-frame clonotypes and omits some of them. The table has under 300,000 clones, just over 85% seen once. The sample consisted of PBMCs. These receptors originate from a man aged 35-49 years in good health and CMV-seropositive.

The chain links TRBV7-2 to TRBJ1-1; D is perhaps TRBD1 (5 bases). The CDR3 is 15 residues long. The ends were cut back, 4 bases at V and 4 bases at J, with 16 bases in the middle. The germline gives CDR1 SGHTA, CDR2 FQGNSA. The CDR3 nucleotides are TGTGCCAGCAGCTCACGCCCAGGGTACGGCACTGAAGCTTTCTTT. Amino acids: CASSSRPGYGTEAFF.

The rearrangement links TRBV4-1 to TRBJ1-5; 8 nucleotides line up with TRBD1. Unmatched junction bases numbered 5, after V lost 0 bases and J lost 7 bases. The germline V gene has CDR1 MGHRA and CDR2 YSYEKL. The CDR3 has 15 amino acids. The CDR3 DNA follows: TGCGCCAGCAGCCAAGATTGGACAGGGAGACAGCCCCAGCATTTT. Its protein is CASSQDWTGRQPQHF.

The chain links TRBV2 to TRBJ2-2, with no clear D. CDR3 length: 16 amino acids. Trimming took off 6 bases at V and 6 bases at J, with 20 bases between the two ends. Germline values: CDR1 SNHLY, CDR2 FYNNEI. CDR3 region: CASRNRNTFEAGELFF. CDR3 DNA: TGTGCCAGCAGGAACCGGAATACCTTTGAGGCCGGGGAGCTGTTTTTT.

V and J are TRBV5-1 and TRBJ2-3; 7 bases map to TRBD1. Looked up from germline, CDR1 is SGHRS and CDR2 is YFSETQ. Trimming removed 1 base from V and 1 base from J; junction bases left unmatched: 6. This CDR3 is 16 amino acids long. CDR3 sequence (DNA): TGCGCCAGCAGCTTGCGTGCAGGGGGAGGCACAGATACGCAGTATTTT. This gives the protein CASSLRAGGGTDTQYF. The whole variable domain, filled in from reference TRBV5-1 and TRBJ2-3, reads KAGVTQTPRYLIKTRGQQVTLSCSPISGHRSVSWYQQTPGQGLQFLFEYFSETQRNKGNFPGRFSGRQFSNSRSEMNVSTLELGDSALYLCASSLRAGGGTDTQYFGPGTRLTVL.

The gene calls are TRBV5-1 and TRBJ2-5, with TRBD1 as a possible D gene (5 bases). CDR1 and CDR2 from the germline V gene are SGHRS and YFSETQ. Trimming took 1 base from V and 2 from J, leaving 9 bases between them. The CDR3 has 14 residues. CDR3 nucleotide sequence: TGCGCCAGCAGCTTGTCCAGGGCTCAAGAGACCCAGTACTTC. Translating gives CASSLSRAQETQYF.

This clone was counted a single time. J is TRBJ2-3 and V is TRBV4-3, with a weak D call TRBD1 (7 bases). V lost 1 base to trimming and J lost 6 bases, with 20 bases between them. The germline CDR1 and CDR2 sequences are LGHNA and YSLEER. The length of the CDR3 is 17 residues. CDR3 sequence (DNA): TGCGCCAGCAGCCAAGTTGGGGGCGGGACAGCAAGGGATACGCAGTATTTT. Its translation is CASSQVGGGTARDTQYF.

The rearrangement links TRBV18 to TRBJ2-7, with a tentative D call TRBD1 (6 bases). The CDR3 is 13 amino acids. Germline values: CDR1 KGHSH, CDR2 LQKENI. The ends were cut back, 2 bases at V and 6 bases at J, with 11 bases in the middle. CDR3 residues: CASSPTGISEQYF. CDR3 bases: TGTGCCAGCTCACCAACAGGGATCAGCGAGCAGTACTTC. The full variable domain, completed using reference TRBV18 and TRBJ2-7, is NAGVMQNPRHLVRRRGQEARLRCSPMKGHSHVYWYRQLPEEGLKFMVYLQKENIIDESGMPKERFSAEFPKEGPSILRIQQVVRGDSAAYFCASSPTGISEQYFGPGTRLTVT.

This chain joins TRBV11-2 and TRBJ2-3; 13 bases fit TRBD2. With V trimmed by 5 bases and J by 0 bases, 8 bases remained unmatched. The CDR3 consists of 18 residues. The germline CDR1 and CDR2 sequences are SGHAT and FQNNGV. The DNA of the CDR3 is TGTGCCAGCAGCGGGAGGACTAGCGGGAGCACTAGCACAGATACGCAGTATTTT. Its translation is CASSGRTSGSTSTDTQYF.

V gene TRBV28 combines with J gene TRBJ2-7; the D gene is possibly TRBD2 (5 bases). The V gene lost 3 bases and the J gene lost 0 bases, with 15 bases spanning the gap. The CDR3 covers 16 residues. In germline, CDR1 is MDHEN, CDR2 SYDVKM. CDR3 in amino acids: CASSFMVSASSYEQYF. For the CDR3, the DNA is TGTGCCAGCAGTTTTATGGTTAGCGCTAGCTCCTACGAGCAGTACTTC.

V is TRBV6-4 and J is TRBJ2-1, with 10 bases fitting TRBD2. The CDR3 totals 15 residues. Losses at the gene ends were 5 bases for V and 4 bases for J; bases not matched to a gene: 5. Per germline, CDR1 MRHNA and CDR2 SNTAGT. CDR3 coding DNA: TGTGCCAGCAGTCCGAAACTAGCGGGGTACAATGAGCAGTTCTTC. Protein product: CASSPKLAGYNEQFF.

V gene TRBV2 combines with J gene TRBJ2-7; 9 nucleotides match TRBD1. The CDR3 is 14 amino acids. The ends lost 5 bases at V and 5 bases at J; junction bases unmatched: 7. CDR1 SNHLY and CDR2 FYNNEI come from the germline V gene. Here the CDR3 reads CASSPGTGFHEQYF. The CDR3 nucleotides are TGTGCCAGCAGTCCCGGGACAGGGTTTCACGAGCAGTACTTC.

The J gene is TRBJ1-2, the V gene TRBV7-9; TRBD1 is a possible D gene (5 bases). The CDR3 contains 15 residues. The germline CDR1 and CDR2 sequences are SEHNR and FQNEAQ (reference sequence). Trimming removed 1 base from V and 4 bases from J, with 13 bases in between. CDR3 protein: CASSLDVRRGYGYTF. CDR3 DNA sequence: TGTGCCAGCAGCTTAGACGTGAGGAGGGGCTATGGCTACACCTTC.

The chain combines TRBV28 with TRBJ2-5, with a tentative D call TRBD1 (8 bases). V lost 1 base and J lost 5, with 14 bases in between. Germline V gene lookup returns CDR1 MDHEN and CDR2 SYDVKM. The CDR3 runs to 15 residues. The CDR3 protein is CASSLLTGGGETQYF. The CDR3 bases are TGTGCCAGCAGTTTATTAACAGGGGGAGGGGAGACCCAGTACTTC.

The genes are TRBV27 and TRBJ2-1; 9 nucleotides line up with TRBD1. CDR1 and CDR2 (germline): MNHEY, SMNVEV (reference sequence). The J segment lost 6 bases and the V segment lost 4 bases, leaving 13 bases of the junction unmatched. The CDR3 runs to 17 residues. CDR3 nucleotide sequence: TGTGCCAGCAGTTCCCTAGGACAGGGGTCCGTTGTCAATGAGCAGTTCTTC. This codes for CASSSLGQGSVVNEQFF.

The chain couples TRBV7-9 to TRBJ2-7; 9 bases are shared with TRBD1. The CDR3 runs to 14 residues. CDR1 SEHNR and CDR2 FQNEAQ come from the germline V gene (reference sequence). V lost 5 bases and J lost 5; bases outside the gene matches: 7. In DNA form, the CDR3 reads TGTGCCAGCAGCCACAGGGACAGGGTGGACGAGCAGTACTTC. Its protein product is CASSHRDRVDEQYF.

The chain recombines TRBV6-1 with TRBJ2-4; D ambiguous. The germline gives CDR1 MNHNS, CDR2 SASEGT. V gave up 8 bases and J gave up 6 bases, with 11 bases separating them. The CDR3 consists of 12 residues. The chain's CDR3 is CASSGRTNIQYF. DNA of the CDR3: TGTGCCAGCTCTGGCAGAACAAACATTCAGTACTTC.

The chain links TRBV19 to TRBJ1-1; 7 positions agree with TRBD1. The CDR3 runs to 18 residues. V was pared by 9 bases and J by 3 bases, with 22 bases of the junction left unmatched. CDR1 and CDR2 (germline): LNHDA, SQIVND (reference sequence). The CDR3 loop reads CASSAGEGQLTVDTEAFF. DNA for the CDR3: TGTGCCAGCTCCGCTGGAGAGGGACAGCTTACAGTGGACACTGAAGCTTTCTTT.

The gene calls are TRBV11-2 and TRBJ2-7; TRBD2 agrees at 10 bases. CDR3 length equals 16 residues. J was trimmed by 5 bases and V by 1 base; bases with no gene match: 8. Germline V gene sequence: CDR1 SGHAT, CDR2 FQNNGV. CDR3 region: CASSLVLSSGSNEQYF. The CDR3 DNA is TGTGCCAGCAGCTTAGTTCTGTCTAGCGGGAGCAACGAGCAGTACTTC.

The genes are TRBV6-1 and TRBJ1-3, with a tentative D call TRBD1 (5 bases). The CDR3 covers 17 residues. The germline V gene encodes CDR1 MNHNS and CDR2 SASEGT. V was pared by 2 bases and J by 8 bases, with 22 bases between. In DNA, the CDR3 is TGTGCCAGCAGTGAATGGCGGGGGGGAGGGTTGGAAGACACCATATATTTT. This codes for CASSEWRGGGLEDTIYF.

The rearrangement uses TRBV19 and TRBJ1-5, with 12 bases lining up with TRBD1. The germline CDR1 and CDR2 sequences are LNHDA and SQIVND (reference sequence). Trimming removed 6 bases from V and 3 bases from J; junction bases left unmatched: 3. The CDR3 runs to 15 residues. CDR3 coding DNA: TGTGCCAGTAGGGGGACAGGGGGCCTCAATCAGCCCCAGCATTTT. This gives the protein CASRGTGGLNQPQHF.

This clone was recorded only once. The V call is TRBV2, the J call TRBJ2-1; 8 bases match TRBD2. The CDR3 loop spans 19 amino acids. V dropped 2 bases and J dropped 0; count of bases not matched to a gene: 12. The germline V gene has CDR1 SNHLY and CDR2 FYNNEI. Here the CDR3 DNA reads TGTGCCAGCAGTGAAATCCCCCAACTAGCGGTAAGCTCCTACAATGAGCAGTTCTTC. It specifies CASSEIPQLAVSSYNEQFF.

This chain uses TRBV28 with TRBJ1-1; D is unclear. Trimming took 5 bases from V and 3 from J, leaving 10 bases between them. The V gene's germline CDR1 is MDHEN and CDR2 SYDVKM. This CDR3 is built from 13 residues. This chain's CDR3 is CASSPPYDTEAFF. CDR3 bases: TGTGCCAGCAGTCCTCCGTATGACACTGAAGCTTTCTTT.

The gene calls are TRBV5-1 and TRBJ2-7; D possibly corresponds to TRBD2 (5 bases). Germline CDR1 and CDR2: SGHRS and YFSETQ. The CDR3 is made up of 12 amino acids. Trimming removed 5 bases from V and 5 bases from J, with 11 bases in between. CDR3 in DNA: TGCGCCAGCAGTCCGGACGGGGACGAGCAGTACTTC. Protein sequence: CASSPDGDEQYF.

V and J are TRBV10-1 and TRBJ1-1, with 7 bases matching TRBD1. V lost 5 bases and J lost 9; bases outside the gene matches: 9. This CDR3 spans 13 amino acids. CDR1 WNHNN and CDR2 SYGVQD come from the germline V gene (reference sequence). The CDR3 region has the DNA TGCGCCAGCAGTTCGTGGGGACAGCAGAAAGCTTTCTTT. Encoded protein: CASSSWGQQKAFF.

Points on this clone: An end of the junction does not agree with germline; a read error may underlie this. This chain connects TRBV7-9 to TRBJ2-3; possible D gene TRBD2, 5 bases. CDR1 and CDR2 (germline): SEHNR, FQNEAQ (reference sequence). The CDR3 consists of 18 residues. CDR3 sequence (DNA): TGTTCCAGCAGCCCGACGGGGAGCGAGCGGACGCTCACAGATACGCAGTATTTT. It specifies CSSSPTGSERTLTDTQYF.

The CDR3 is CSVYVNEQFF. In DNA form, the CDR3 reads TGCAGCGTTTATGTTAATGAGCAGTTCTTC. The chain links TRBV29-1 to TRBJ2-1; D unresolved. The CDR3 is made up of 10 amino acids. Germline CDR1 SQVTM, CDR2 ANQGSEA. V lost 5 bases to trimming and J lost 7 bases, with 6 bases between them.

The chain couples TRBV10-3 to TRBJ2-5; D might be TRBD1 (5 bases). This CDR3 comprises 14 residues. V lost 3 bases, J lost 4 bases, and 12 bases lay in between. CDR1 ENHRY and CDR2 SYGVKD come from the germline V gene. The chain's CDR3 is CAISEPGSPETQYF. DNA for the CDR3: TGTGCCATCAGTGAACCAGGGTCCCCAGAGACCCAGTACTTC.

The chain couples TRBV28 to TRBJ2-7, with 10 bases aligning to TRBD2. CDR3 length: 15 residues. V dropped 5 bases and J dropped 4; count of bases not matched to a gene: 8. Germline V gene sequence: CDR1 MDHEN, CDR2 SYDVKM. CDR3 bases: TGTGCCAGCAGTGGACGACTAGCGGGTTTGTACGAGCAGTACTTC. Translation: CASSGRLAGLYEQYF.

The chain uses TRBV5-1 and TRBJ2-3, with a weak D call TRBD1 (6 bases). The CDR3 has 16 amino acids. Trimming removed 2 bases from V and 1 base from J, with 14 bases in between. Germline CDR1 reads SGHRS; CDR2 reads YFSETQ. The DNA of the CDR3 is TGCGCCAGCAGCTTCACAGGGAGAGTAGGCACAGATACGCAGTATTTT. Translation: CASSFTGRVGTDTQYF.